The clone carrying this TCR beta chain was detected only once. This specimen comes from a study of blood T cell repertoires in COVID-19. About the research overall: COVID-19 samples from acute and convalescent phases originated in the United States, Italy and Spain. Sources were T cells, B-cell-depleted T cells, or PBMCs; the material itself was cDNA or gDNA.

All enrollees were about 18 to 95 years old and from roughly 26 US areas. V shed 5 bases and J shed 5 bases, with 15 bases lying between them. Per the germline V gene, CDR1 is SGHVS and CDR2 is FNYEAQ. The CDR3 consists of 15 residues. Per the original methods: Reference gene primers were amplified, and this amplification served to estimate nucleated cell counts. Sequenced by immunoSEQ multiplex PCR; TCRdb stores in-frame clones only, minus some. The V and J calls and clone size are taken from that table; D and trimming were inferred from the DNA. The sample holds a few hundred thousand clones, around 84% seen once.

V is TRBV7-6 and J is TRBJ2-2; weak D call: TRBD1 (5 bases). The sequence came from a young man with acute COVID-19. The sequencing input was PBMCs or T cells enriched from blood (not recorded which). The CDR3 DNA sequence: TGTGCCAGCAGCCCCCAGGGTATTGGTACCGGGGAGCTGTTTTTT. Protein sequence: CASSPQGIGTGELFF.